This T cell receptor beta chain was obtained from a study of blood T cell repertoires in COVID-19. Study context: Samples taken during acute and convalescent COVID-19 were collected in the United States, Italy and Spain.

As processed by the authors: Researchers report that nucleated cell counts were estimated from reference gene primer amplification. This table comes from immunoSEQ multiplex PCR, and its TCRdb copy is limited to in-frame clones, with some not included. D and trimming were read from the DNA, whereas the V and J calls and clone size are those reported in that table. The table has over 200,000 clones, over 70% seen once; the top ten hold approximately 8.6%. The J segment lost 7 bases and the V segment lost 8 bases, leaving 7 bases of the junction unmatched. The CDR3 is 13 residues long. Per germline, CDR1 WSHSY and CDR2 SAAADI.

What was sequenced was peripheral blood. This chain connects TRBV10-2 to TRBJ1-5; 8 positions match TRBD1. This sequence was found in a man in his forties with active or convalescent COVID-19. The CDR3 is CASGGTGGQPQHF. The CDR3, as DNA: TGCGCCAGCGGGGGAACAGGGGGGCAGCCCCAGCATTTT.